This TCR beta chain was captured by sequencing in a study of blood T cell repertoires in COVID-19. Measured with immunoSEQ multiplex PCR; TCRdb has only the in-frame clones, and not every one. Altogether 250,000 to 350,000 clones are present, roughly 90% being singletons, with the ten largest covering roughly 2.6%. Trimming took 0 bases from V and 2 from J, leaving 14 bases between them. CDR1 and CDR2 (germline): SGHVS, FNYEAQ. There are 16 residues in the CDR3. This sequence was found in a man in his sixties who had recovered from COVID-19. The rearrangement links TRBV7-6 to TRBJ2-7; D is undetermined. The source material was PBMCs or T cells enriched from blood (not recorded which). CDR3 region: CASSLAPLPPTYEQYF. DNA for the CDR3: TGTGCCAGCAGCTTAGCTCCCCTACCTCCTACCTACGAGCAGTACTTC.